Below, one TCR beta chain is given with its context. What this receptor recognizes is not known. Base-call qualities are not available, and no considerably larger clone is one nucleotide away. Patients with a history of autoimmune disease or receiving systemic immunosuppression were excluded from the trial. Peripheral blood for TCR sequencing was collected from all dose cohorts at baseline, on cycle 4 day 1, and on cycle 7 day 1. The samples were taken from a phase I, first-in-human, multicenter, open-label dose-escalation trial of ivuxolimab. Adults with locally advanced or metastatic melanoma, renal cell, hepatocellular, or head and neck squamous cell carcinoma were enrolled in the trial. Before TCR sequencing, CD4+ T cells and CD8+ T cells from peripheral blood were sorted into separate populations. There are 14 amino acids in the CDR3, from cysteine to phenylalanine inclusive. The read is trimmed to its CDR3 DNA, 42 bases read in frame from base 1. Reading the germline V gene gives CDR1 SGHAT and CDR2 FQNNGV. At the junction V is shortened by 4 bases and J by 7 bases; bases outside the gene matches: 7.

The data originate from a study of OX40 agonist ivuxolimab in advanced cancers. Regarding the research as a whole: Ivuxolimab was a fully human IgG2 agonistic monoclonal antibody targeting the costimulatory receptor OX40 (CD134). The dose-escalation cohort was roughly 87% male with a mean age of about 65 years, ranging from roughly 23 to 90. Partial responses were achieved by three dose-escalation patients, of whom one had hepatocellular carcinoma and two had cutaneous melanoma. The point of sequencing TCRbeta in the periphery was to test whether ivuxolimab changed TCR sequence diversity and drove clonal T-cell expansion. Of the roughly 51 patients in dose escalation, around 20 had hepatocellular carcinoma, some 15 had melanoma, 9 had renal cell carcinoma and 9 had head and neck cancer. Patients were allowed to have had prior anti-PD-1, anti-PD-L1 or anti-CTLA-4 therapy, and 40% to 45% of the dose-escalation patients had previously received checkpoint inhibitors. Intravenous ivuxolimab was administered to patients every 2 weeks at six dose levels: 0.01, 0.1, 0.3, 1.5, 3 and 10 mg/kg. The paper describes the monotherapy dose-escalation part (N of about 47 patients) of the phase I trial of ivuxolimab.

Results the study describes overall, beyond this receptor: At doses from 0.1 to 3.0 mg/kg, clonal expansion was seen in both CD4+ and CD8+ blood T cells between baseline and week 6. In the 0.1-3.0 mg/kg groups, partial responders were among the patients with the lowest normalized peripheral clonal expansion, particularly in CD8+ T cells. After ivuxolimab, expanded clones were on average more numerous among CD8+ T cells than among CD4+ T cells. The antigen specificity of the clonally expanded peripheral T cells was not determined. Low levels of normalized T-cell clonal expansion were also seen in some patients who did not respond.

For sequencing of the TCRbeta CDR3 region, genomic DNA was extracted from the sorted cells. The immunoSEQ Assay was used to sequence the TCRbeta CDR3 regions. TCRdb provides this immuneACCESS table in a form limited to in-frame rearrangements. Some clones are lacking; in checked studies, under half of them reflect an unresolved V gene, and why the rest are absent is not known. This sample holds roughly 100,000 clones; about 80% were observed only once. Of the sample, more than 1.1% is held by the ten largest clones. This sequence originates from an adult with an advanced solid tumor such as melanoma, head and neck, liver or kidney cancer. Recombination joined TRBV11-2 with TRBJ2-1; a stretch of 7 junction bases matches TRBD2. Sample: CD4+ or CD8+ T cells sorted from blood, taken in a trial of the OX40 agonist ivuxolimab. The sequence in DNA is TGTGCCAGCAGCTCTCGACTAGCCTCAAATGAGCAGTTCTTC. Translated, it reads CASSSRLASNEQFF.